A selection of T cell receptor beta chains follows, all from one sample in a study of PD-L1 blockade in urothelial cancer. The protocol was immunoSEQ multiplex PCR, while the TCRdb copy is restricted to in-frame clones and leaves out a portion. The table records about 36,000 clones, roughly 84% of them present only once. The sample was PBMCs, taken around atezolizumab (anti-PD-L1) treatment. The receptors come from a middle-aged man with urothelial cancer. Both conserved end residues are part of each CDR3. A D gene is named only where the DNA matches it firmly. Only some rows state a clone size, as once, few, many or a class for expanded clones.

v_gene	j_gene	abundance	d_gene	CDR3aa	CDR3nt
TRBV14	TRBJ2-7	.	TRBD2	CASSRSSGSYEQYF	TGTGCCAGCAGCCGTTCTAGCGGGAGCTACGAGCAGTACTTC
TRBV30	TRBJ2-7	.	.	CAWTRERDEQYF	TGTGCCTGGACCAGGGAAAGGGACGAGCAGTACTTC
TRBV6-5	TRBJ1-1	.	.	CASSYKGGLDEAFF	TGTGCCAGCAGTTATAAAGGGGGATTAGATGAAGCTTTCTTT
TRBV19	TRBJ2-3	.	TRBD1	CASGRQGGTDTQYF	TGTGCCAGTGGAAGACAGGGCGGGACAGATACGCAGTATTTT
TRBV11-2	TRBJ1-1	.	.	CASSPDTEAFF	TGTGCCAGCAGTCCGGACACTGAAGCTTTCTTT
TRBV19	TRBJ2-2	.	TRBD1	CATRQGTGELFF	TGTGCCACGCGACAGGGGACCGGGGAGCTGTTTTTT
TRBV7-8	TRBJ1-2	.	.	CASSSRQGLGGYTF	TGTGCCAGCAGCTCCCGGCAGGGACTGGGAGGCTACACCTTC
TRBV29-1	TRBJ2-5	.	.	CSVEDDWAQETQYF	TGCAGCGTTGAAGATGATTGGGCCCAGGAGACCCAGTACTTC
TRBV29-1	TRBJ2-3	.	.	CSVDGLPTDTQYF	TGCAGCGTGGATGGGCTACCCACAGATACGCAGTATTTT
TRBV5-1	TRBJ2-1	.	TRBD2	CASSLAGWGDNEQFF	TGCGCCAGCAGTTTAGCGGGTTGGGGGGACAATGAGCAGTTCTTC
TRBV15	TRBJ2-7	.	.	CATSRETLYEQYF	TGTGCCACCAGCAGGGAGACCCTCTACGAGCAGTACTTC
TRBV7-9	TRBJ2-1	.	.	CASSLYNGGRAYEQFF	TGTGCCAGCAGCTTATACAATGGAGGTCGGGCCTATGAGCAGTTCTTC
TRBV4-2	TRBJ1-5	.	TRBD1	CASSQDGTGGRSQPQHF	TGTGCCAGCAGCCAAGATGGGACAGGGGGCAGGAGTCAGCCCCAGCATTTT
TRBV5-1	TRBJ2-3	.	.	CASSLDGTSTDTQYF	TGCGCCAGCAGCTTGGACGGTACTAGCACAGATACGCAGTATTTT
TRBV21-1	TRBJ1-1	.	.	CASSRTLMNTEAFF	TGTGCCAGCAGTAGGACACTGATGAACACTGAAGCTTTCTTT
TRBV9	TRBJ1-2	.	.	CASKKSGSNYGYTF	TGTGCCAGCAAAAAAAGCGGCTCTAACTATGGCTACACCTTC
TRBV6-5	TRBJ2-7	.	TRBD1	CASSYGWTGAYEQYF	TGTGCCAGCAGTTACGGGTGGACAGGGGCCTACGAGCAGTACTTC
TRBV30	TRBJ1-1	once	.	CAWSLLTGNTEAFF	TGTGCCTGGAGTCTCCTCACAGGGAACACTGAAGCTTTCTTT
TRBV7-9	TRBJ2-2	.	.	CASTFGGLDTGELFF	TGTGCCAGCACCTTCGGGGGGCTCGACACCGGGGAGCTGTTTTTT
TRBV5-6	TRBJ1-1	.	TRBD1	CASSSDRGLTEAFF	TGTGCCAGCAGCTCTGACAGGGGGCTTACTGAAGCTTTCTTT
TRBV19	TRBJ2-3	.	TRBD2	CASSSTSGSTDTQYF	TGTGCCAGTAGTTCCACTAGCGGGAGCACAGATACGCAGTATTTT
TRBV9	TRBJ2-1	.	.	CASSPRLEAYNEQFF	TGTGCCAGCAGCCCCCGACTAGAGGCCTACAATGAGCAGTTCTTC
TRBV7-2	TRBJ1-5	.	.	CASSPSGSGDNQPQHF	TGTGCCAGCAGCCCCTCGGGGTCCGGAGATAATCAGCCCCAGCATTTT
TRBV7-3	TRBJ2-7	once	TRBD1	CASSAGTAEQYF	TGTGCCAGCAGCGCCGGGACAGCCGAGCAGTACTTC
TRBV2	TRBJ2-6	once	.	CASSATDSGANVLTF	TGTGCCAGCAGTGCGACTGACAGCGGGGCCAACGTCCTGACTTTC
TRBV6-5	TRBJ2-1	few	TRBD1	CASSTPGTVGKEQFF	TGTGCCAGCAGTACCCCCGGGACAGTGGGCAAAGAGCAGTTCTTC
TRBV5-1	TRBJ2-2	.	TRBD2	CASSFGGRAVGELFF	TGCGCCAGCAGCTTTGGCGGGAGGGCCGTCGGGGAGCTGTTTTTT
TRBV11-1	TRBJ1-1	.	.	CASRRSRGMNTEAFF	TGTGCCAGCAGACGTAGCAGGGGCATGAACACTGAAGCTTTCTTT
TRBV5-8	TRBJ1-4	.	TRBD1	CASSLIQGANEKLFF	TGTGCCAGCAGCTTGATCCAGGGGGCTAATGAAAAACTGTTTTTT
TRBV5-6	TRBJ2-1	.	.	CASSYGLPKGNEQFF	TGTGCCAGCAGCTACGGACTACCGAAGGGCAATGAGCAGTTCTTC
TRBV7-3	TRBJ2-1	.	TRBD2	CASSLPSGTNEQFF	TGTGCCAGCAGCTTGCCTAGCGGGACTAATGAGCAGTTCTTC
TRBV29-1	TRBJ1-3	few	TRBD1	CSVPGQGNTIYF	TGCAGCGTACCGGGACAGGGAAACACCATATATTTT
TRBV27	TRBJ2-1	.	TRBD2	CASSLWGGIDNEQFF	TGTGCCAGCAGTTTATGGGGGGGGATCGACAATGAGCAGTTCTTC
TRBV18	TRBJ1-1	medium-sized	.	CASSRSKGGDTEAFF	TGTGCCAGCTCACGTTCCAAGGGCGGGGACACTGAAGCTTTCTTT
TRBV2	TRBJ2-2	.	TRBD2	CASSRTSGTGGELFF	TGTGCCAGCAGCCGGACTAGCGGGACTGGGGGGGAGCTGTTTTTT
TRBV7-3	TRBJ2-5	.	.	CASSLAGTGETQYF	TGTGCCAGCAGCTTAGCGGGAACGGGCGAGACCCAGTACTTC
TRBV7-2	TRBJ2-5	.	.	CASSLASETQYF	TGTGCCAGCAGCTTAGCGTCGGAGACCCAGTACTTC
TRBV30	TRBJ2-1	.	.	CAWSVLSNEQFF	TGTGCCTGGAGTGTACTAAGCAATGAGCAGTTCTTC
TRBV28	TRBJ1-1	.	.	CASSPSSAFPSQGLGGENTEAFF	TGTGCCAGCAGTCCGTCCTCCGCGTTTCCAAGTCAGGGCCTTGGTGGCGAGAACACTGAAGCTTTCTTT
TRBV6-4	TRBJ2-2	.	TRBD2	CASSPLAGGTNTGELFF	TGTGCCAGCAGTCCCCTAGCGGGAGGGACGAACACCGGGGAGCTGTTTTTT
TRBV27	TRBJ1-4	.	.	CASSLLGQRNEKLFF	TGTGCCAGCAGTTTATTGGGACAAAGAAATGAAAAACTGTTTTTT
TRBV30	TRBJ2-5	.	TRBD1	CAWWTGGFMQTQYF	TGTGCCTGGTGGACAGGGGGGTTTATGCAGACCCAGTACTTC
TRBV18	TRBJ2-7	.	.	CASSPPQDYEQYF	TGTGCCAGCTCACCTCCACAAGACTACGAGCAGTACTTC
TRBV28	TRBJ2-7	.	TRBD2	CASSRTSGTYEQYF	TGTGCCAGCAGTAGGACTAGCGGGACCTACGAGCAGTACTTC
TRBV6-1	TRBJ2-1	.	TRBD1	CASSLDRGYNEQFF	TGTGCCAGCAGTCTGGACAGGGGATACAATGAGCAGTTCTTC
TRBV19	TRBJ2-1	.	TRBD1	CASSMGQGARDEQFF	TGTGCCAGTAGTATGGGACAGGGGGCGCGGGATGAGCAGTTCTTC
TRBV27	TRBJ2-7	.	.	CASSLAVPYEQYF	TGTGCCAGCAGTTTAGCGGTCCCCTACGAGCAGTACTTC
TRBV28	TRBJ1-4	.	TRBD1	CASSPRQGEKLFF	TGTGCCAGCTCACCAAGACAGGGTGAAAAACTGTTTTTT
TRBV5-1	TRBJ2-2	.	TRBD1	CASSLAGTGYTGELFF	TGCGCCAGCAGCTTGGCCGGGACAGGATACACCGGGGAGCTGTTTTTT
TRBV29-1	TRBJ2-7	.	.	CSVADSTYEQYF	TGCAGCGTTGCTGACAGTACCTACGAGCAGTACTTC